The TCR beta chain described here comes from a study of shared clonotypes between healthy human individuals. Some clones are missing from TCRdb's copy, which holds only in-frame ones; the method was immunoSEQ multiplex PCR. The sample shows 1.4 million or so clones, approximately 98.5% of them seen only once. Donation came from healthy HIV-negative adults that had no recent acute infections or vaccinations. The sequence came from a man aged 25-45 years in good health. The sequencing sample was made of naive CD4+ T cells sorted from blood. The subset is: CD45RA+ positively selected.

The CDR3 DNA is TGTGCCAGCGGAACAGATACGCAGTATTTT. This codes for CASGTDTQYF. The genes are TRBV6-5 and TRBJ2-3; D remains unclear. Trimming shortened V by 8 bases and J by 3 bases, and 3 bases separated the two germline ends. CDR3 size: 10 residues. The germline gives CDR1 MNHEY, CDR2 SVGAGI.